This T cell receptor (beta chain) comes out of a study of blood T cell repertoires in COVID-19. Here immunoSEQ multiplex PCR was the method, and the copy in TCRdb shows in-frame clones only, minus some. In the table there are 250,000 to 350,000 clones, 90% of which are singletons. The CDR3 extends over 14 amino acids. CDR1 MDHEN and CDR2 SYDVKM come from the germline V gene. V was cut by 5 bases and J by 0 bases, with 11 bases left in between. The sequenced sample consisted of PBMCs or T cells enriched from blood (not recorded which). J is TRBJ2-7 and V is TRBV28, with D possibly matching TRBD1 (6 bases). This receptor was obtained from a woman between 18 and 29 years old with acute COVID-19. CDR3 sequence reads: CASSKQGSSYEQYF. Here the CDR3 DNA reads TGTGCCAGCAGTAAACAGGGAAGCTCCTACGAGCAGTACTTC.